A few counts support the clone carrying this TCR beta chain. Antigen unknown. J gave up 15 bases and V 6 bases, and 9 bases lay outside the gene matches. CDR3 length: 12 amino acids. The germline V gene has CDR1 LNHDA and CDR2 SQIVND (reference sequence). Assay: immunoSEQ multiplex PCR; the TCRdb copy retains only in-frame clones and omits some. The sample gives some 47,000 clones, approximately 78% of which show up once; under 1% is in the top ten. The sample comes from a study of memory CD4+ T cells and cytomegalovirus serostatus. At the level of the study: Healthy Belgian adult donors included about nine CMV-positive and some 24 CMV-negative people. Study-wide results and caveats: CMV serostatus prediction reached median AUC 0.95, or 0.91 with US-trained model.

The sort gate was single viable CD3+CD4+CD8-CD45RO+ cells for memory CD4+ T cells. CMV serostatus came from serum IgG against pp150, pp28, p38, p52. The J gene is TRBJ2-1, the V gene TRBV19, with TRBD1 matching 9 bases. Sequencing was carried out using memory CD4+ T cells from blood. This clonotype was sampled from an adult in good health and CMV-seronegative. The CDR3 DNA sequence: TGTGCCAGTAGCAGTCTCCGGGACAGGGTGTTCTTC. Translating gives CASSSLRDRVFF. Full variable domain (missing parts from reference TRBV19 and TRBJ2-1): DGGITQSPKYLFRKEGQNVTLSCEQNLNHDAMYWYRQDPGQGLRLIYYSQIVNDFQKGDIAEGYSVSREKKESFPLTVTSAQKNPTAFYLCASSSLRDRVFFGPGTRLTVL.